This section outlines one T cell receptor beta chain sequence together with its context. No cognate antigen has been identified for it. No quality values exist for individual bases; no much larger clone is one base distant. Ophthalmopathy patients had moderately to severely active disease, with a Clinical Activity Score of 3 or more, a NOSPECS grade of 4 or more, and a disease duration of less than 3 months. Any patient with an uncontrolled infection, another autoimmune disease, pregnancy or lactation was excluded. Clinical symptoms, serum thyroxine and TRAb, thyroid ultrasound, and orbital computed tomography formed the basis for the diagnoses. PBMCs were separated from about 10 ml of fresh peripheral blood using Ficoll-Paque density gradient centrifugation. Total RNA was extracted using Trizol reagent, and RNA quality was assessed on an Agilent 2100 Bioanalyzer. TCR beta CDR3 regions were amplified from RNA transcripts. For the first round of RT-PCR on the TCR CDR3, the HTBI primer set was used together with the Qiagen OneStep RT-PCR kit. Libraries were constructed in a second round of multiplex PCR, after which size selection and purification were carried out. Sequencing of the libraries was done on an Illumina HiSeq2000 using paired-end 100 bp reads. Regarding the original processing steps: SOAPnuke was used to process the raw data, removing reads that contained adapters or uncalled bases, had a mean Phred below 15, or lacked an exact match to the constant primer or identifier. COPE v1.2.5 was used to merge high-quality paired reads, and clonotypes were defined as unique nucleotide sequences. MiTCR v1.1 was used to align clonotypes to the IMGT TRBV, TRBD and TRBJ reference segments. The analysis included only V-J combinations with a frequency above 0.0001, which together covered 99% to 99.2% of the repertoires. The TCS score was defined as the ratio of F50 (clonal expansion) to E x V (chaos), calculated using BLOSUM62-based TCRdist between CDR3 peptides within each V-J. Welch's t-statistics and random forest reduced 500 to 550 V-J features to 10 to 15, which were used in a naive Bayes classifier (R e1071). TCRdb reprocessing: public reads trimmed at Q25 with fastp, clones called with MiXCR, in-frame beta chains kept. Each entry is one CDR3 protein sequence, shown with its most common DNA and genes. The V and J calls and clone size come from TCRdb's table, not from the authors' own analysis. Present in this sample are more than 500,000 distinct CDR3 sequences, about 16% of which were seen just once. The ten largest clones add up to roughly 29% of the sample.

The source of the sample is a study of T cells in Graves' hyperthyroidism and ophthalmopathy (dated by TCRdb to between 2017 and 2020). Study-wide context: Peripheral blood samples were taken at the time of initial diagnosis, prior to any treatment. A discovery cohort of roughly 100 patients, 43 with Graves' ophthalmopathy and fewer than 65 with stable Graves' hyperthyroidism, was used to find distinguishing TCR V-J signatures. Whether ophthalmopathy could be predicted prospectively was tested in an independent validation cohort made up of about 20 hyperthyroidism patients plus 17 patients who later progressed to ophthalmopathy. The 75 to 100 discovery patients were randomly split 7:3 into training and test sets. In addition, the study compared T-cell repertoires in thyroid tissue and in blood from over 5 Graves' hyperthyroidism patients. After blood sampling, hyperthyroidism patients were treated with methimazole at a starting dose of 30 mg daily, and ophthalmopathy patients were treated with high-dose intravenous methylprednisolone. The paper describes TCR Vbeta CDR3 sequencing of 130 to 150 peripheral blood samples, made up of some 42 ophthalmopathy patients, some 76 hyperthyroidism patients and roughly 17 progressor patients. General conclusions and limits of the study: During validation, the model predicted progression to ophthalmopathy a median of around 6 months ahead of onset, with roughly 65% sensitivity and almost 75% specificity. No statistical method was used to set the sample size in advance, and investigators knew the group allocation. Blood samples also contained most of the expanded thyroid clonotypes (frequency above 0.001), which suggests that blood repertoires may reflect thyroid immune responses. A 13 V-J signature model separated ophthalmopathy from stable hyperthyroidism, with about 88% sensitivity and around 84% specificity in cross-validation and 80%/75% in testing.

The CDR3 sequence holds 18 residues, the cysteine and phenylalanine included. Just the 54-base CDR3 DNA is kept, in frame starting at base 1. V is cut back by 7 bases and J by 5 bases, with 14 bases in the junction unmatched. CDR1 and CDR2 were assigned from the germline V gene as ENHRY and SYGVKD. The sequencing input was blood. This TCR came from a woman in her 30s with Graves' ophthalmopathy. Recombination joined TRBV10-3 with TRBJ2-7; 16 nucleotides in the junction match TRBD2. CDR3 loop: CAITGTSGRASEANEQYF. The nucleotide sequence reads as follows: TGTGCCATCACCGGGACTAGCGGGAGGGCCAGCGAGGCTAACGAGCAGTACTTC.